The T cell receptor (beta chain) described here comes from a study of Ad26.COV2.S vaccination and SARS-CoV-2 variants. As to treatment: roughly 20 received Ad26.COV2.S at low or high dose, single or two shots; about 5 received placebo; per-sample allocation not given. All samples were drawn on day 63, counting from the first vaccine or placebo injection. Adults aged 18-55 years in Boston included the donor. TCRdb's table, derived via immunoSEQ multiplex PCR, lists solely in-frame clones and lacks some. The table shows roughly 410,000 clones, with about 83% occurring only once. Germline V CDR1 and CDR2: KGHSH, LQKENI. This CDR3 has 18 amino acids. V lost 4 bases, J lost 0 bases, and 16 bases lay in between.

This chain joins TRBV18 and TRBJ2-6, with D perhaps TRBD2 (6 bases). Sample: peripheral blood, taken in a trial of Ad26.COV2.S vaccine versus placebo. The sequence derives from a person between 18 and 60 years old who received the Ad26.COV2.S COVID-19 vaccine or a placebo. The CDR3 loop reads CASSLYTPGGSGANVLTF. The CDR3 nucleotides read TGTGCCAGCTCACTCTATACGCCCGGGGGCTCTGGGGCCAACGTCCTGACTTTC.